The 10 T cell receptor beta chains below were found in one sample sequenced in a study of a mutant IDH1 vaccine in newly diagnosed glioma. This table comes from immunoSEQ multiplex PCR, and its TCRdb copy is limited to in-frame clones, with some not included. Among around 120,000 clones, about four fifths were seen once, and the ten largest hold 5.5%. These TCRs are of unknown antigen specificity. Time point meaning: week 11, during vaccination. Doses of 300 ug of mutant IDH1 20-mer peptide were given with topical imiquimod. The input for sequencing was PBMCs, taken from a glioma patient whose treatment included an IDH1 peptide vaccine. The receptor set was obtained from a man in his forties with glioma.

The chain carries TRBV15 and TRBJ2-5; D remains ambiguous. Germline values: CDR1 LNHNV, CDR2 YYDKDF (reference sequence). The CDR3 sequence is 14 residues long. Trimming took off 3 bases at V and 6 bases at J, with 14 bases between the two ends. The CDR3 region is CATSSPDGSKTQYF. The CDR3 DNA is TGTGCCACCAGCAGCCCGGATGGCTCGAAGACCCAGTACTTC. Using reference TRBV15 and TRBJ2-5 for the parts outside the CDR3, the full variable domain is DAMVIQNPRYQVTQFGKPVTLSCSQTLNHNVMYWYQQKSSQAPKLLFHYYDKDFNNEADTPDNFQSRRPNTSFCFLDIRSPGLGDTAMYLCATSSPDGSKTQYFGPGTRLLVL.

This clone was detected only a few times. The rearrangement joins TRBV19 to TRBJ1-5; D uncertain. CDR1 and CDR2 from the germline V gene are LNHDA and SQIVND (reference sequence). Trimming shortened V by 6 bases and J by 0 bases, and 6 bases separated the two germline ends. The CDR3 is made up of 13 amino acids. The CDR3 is CASRNHSNQPQHF. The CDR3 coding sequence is TGTGCCAGTAGAAACCATAGCAATCAGCCCCAGCATTTT.

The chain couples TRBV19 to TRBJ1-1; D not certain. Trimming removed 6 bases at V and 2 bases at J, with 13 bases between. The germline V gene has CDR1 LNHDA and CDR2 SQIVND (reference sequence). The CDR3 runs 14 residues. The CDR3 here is CASRRKDANTEAFF. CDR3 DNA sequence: TGTGCCAGTAGAAGAAAGGACGCTAACACTGAAGCTTTCTTT.

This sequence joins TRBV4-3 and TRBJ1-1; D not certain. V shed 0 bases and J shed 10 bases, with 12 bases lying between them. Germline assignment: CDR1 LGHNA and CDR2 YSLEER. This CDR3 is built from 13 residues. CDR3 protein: CASSQDLTVAAFF. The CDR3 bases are TGCGCCAGCAGCCAAGACCTAACCGTGGCAGCTTTCTTT.

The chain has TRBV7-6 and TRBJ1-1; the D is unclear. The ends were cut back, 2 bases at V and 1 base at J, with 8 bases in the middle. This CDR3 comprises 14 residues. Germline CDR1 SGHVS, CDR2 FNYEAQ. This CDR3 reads CASSLMDGNTEAFF. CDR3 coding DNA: TGTGCCAGCAGCTTAATGGACGGGAACACTGAAGCTTTCTTT. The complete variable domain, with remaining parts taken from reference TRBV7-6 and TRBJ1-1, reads GAGVSQSPRYKVTKRGQDVALRCDPISGHVSLYWYRQALGQGPEFLTYFNYEAQQDKSGLPNDRFSAERPEGSISTLTIQRTEQRDSAMYRCASSLMDGNTEAFFGQGTRLTVV.

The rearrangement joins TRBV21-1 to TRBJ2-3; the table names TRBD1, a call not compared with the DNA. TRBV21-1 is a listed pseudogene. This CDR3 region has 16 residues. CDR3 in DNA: TGTGCCAGCAGCACCGACCGGGACAGACACACAGATACGCAGTATTTT. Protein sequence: CASSTDRDRHTDTQYF.

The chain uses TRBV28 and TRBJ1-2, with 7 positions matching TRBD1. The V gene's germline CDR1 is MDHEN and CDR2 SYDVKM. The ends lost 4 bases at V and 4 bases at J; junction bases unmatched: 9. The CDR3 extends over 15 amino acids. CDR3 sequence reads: CASSSPTGRSYGYTF. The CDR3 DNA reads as TGTGCCAGCAGTTCTCCGACAGGGCGAAGCTATGGCTACACCTTC.

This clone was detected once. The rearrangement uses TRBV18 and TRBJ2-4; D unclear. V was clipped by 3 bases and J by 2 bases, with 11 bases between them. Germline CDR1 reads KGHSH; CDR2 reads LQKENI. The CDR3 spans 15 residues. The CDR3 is CASSPGIQSKNIQYF. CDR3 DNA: TGTGCCAGCTCACCCGGTATCCAATCCAAAAACATTCAGTACTTC.

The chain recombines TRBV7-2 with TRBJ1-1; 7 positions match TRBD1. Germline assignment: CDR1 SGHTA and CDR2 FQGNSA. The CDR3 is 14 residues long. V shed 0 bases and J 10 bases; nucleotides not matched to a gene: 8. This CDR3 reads CASSLAFGGDRAFF. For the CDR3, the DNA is TGTGCCAGCAGCTTAGCGTTCGGGGGGGACAGAGCTTTCTTT.

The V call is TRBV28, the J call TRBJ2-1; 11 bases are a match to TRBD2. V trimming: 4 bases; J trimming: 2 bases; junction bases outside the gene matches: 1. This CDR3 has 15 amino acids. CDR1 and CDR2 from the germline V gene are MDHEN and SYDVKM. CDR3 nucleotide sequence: TGTGCCAGCAGTTCGGGACTAGCGGCCTACAATGAGCAGTTCTTC. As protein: CASSSGLAAYNEQFF.